The following is a T cell receptor beta chain sequence with its context. Its cognate antigen has yet to be identified. Base-call qualities are not available, and no considerably larger clone is one nucleotide away. The sample belongs to a study of blood T cell repertoires in COVID-19 (dated by TCRdb to 2018 to 2021). Turning to the overall study: The collaborator samples originated in the United States, Italy and Spain and spanned the acute and convalescent phases of COVID-19. The prospective study material was composed of cDNA or gDNA derived from T cells, B-cell-depleted T cells, or PBMCs. Subjects who had been exposed to COVID-19, were actively infected with it, or had recovered from it provided the deeply sampled blood TCRbeta repertoires that made up the dataset. The repertoires were released in a freely available public database intended as a resource for research on the immune response to SARS-CoV-2. Samples were obtained from the ongoing ImmuneRACE study (first 160 participants) and from 950 to 1,500 subjects provided by 6 global collaborators. The sample metadata nearly always contained a de-identified subject ID, COVID-19 status, age in years and sex. Where available, HLA class I and class II types were obtained from metadata supplied by the sample provider rather than from assay-based typing. Overall results and qualifications from the work: Clinical and demographic metadata were provided uncurated, with the amount varying by source and participant.

The CDR1 and CDR2 encoded by the germline V gene are SGHRS and YFSETQ. There are 21 amino acids in the CDR3, from cysteine to phenylalanine inclusive. The CDR3 DNA has 63 bases and is translated from base 1. Trimming leaves V shorter by 4 bases and J shorter by 1 base, with the junction holding 22 bases beyond the gene matches. The collaborating institutions used their own protocols to collect whole blood in K2EDTA tubes. Collaborator samples were shipped for TCRbeta analysis as frozen whole blood, isolated PBMCs, or DNA extracted from either sample type. The immunoSEQ Assay, a bias-controlled multiplex PCR, was used to amplify TCRbeta CDR3 regions from genomic DNA. The authors processed their data as follows. The number of nucleated cells in each sample was estimated by amplification of reference gene primers within the assay. To quantify the absolute abundance of each unique TCRbeta CDR3 rearrangement, sequence reads were collapsed and filtered. For each sample, productive Simpson clonality was calculated as the square root of Simpson's diversity index across productive rearrangements. This is the immuneACCESS table as TCRdb keeps it, with only in-frame sequences that have V and J called. A part of the clones is gone; compared with another copy, unresolved V genes explain less than half, and the rest is unexplained. Clone size and V and J calls were adopted from that table, with D and trimming inferred from the DNA. This sample is represented by about 120,000 clones; 87% of them were singletons. The biggest ten clones account for roughly 30% of the sample.

The sample was peripheral blood. The chain is encoded by TRBV5-1 joined to TRBJ1-2, with TRBD1 matching 10 junction bases. This clonotype was obtained from a woman between 70 and 85 years old with acute or convalescent COVID-19. The DNA sequence follows: TGCGCCAGCAGCATACTGAATAACCGGGACAGGGGAACGGATGATAACTATGGCTACACCTTC. Translated, this gives CASSILNNRDRGTDDNYGYTF.